This TCR beta chain is from a study of cytomegalovirus exposure and HLA in healthy donors. The overall study: Caucasian-associated ancestry cluster membership applied to approximately 81% of around 400 genotyped donors. Regarding the study as a whole: It was approximately 150 TCR beta chains that were listed as cytomegalovirus-associated. Indistinguishability led to the exclusion of some V segments, TRBV6-2 and TRBV6-3 included.

The PCR had 60 Vbeta and 13 Jbeta primers. The assay was immunoSEQ multiplex PCR, and TCRdb's table has in-frame clones only and misses some. Found here are more than 80,000 clones, 65% to 85% of them singletons; the top ten hold 0.95% to 1.5%. The CDR3 totals 13 residues. Trimming took 5 bases from V and 1 from J, leaving 8 bases between them. Germline CDR1 reads MNHNS; CDR2 reads SASEGT. As concerns this clone: Antigen specificity is unknown.

This TCR came from a girl between 2 and 10 years old in good health and CMV-seropositive. Specimen: PBMCs. The chain employs TRBV6-1 and TRBJ1-1; a weak D match, TRBD1 (5 bases). CDR3 loop: CASSRGANTEAFF. For the CDR3, the DNA is TGTGCCAGCAGTCGCGGGGCGAACACTGAAGCTTTCTTT.